This T cell receptor beta chain is drawn from a study of T cell repertoires in cytomegalovirus infection. MiXCR, run by TCRdb on the reads, gives a single entry per CDR3 protein. The top ten clones hold 2.8% of a sample with 680,000 or so distinct CDR3 sequences, 35% to 40% of them seen once. The receptor's source is a human donor in good health (CMV status not recorded). Some clones in this sample may be carry-over from other donors' samples. The sequenced material came from PBMCs.

CDR3 sequence (DNA): TGTGCCAGCAGCTTGGGACTGGGACCATACAATGAGCAGTTCTTC. This gives the protein CASSLGLGPYNEQFF. The chain has TRBV5-5 and TRBJ2-1; the D gene could be TRBD1 or TRBD2 (5 bases each). V dropped 0 bases and J dropped 4 bases, with 11 bases sitting between them. In germline, CDR1 is SGHKS, CDR2 YYEKEE (reference sequence). The CDR3 runs to 15 residues.